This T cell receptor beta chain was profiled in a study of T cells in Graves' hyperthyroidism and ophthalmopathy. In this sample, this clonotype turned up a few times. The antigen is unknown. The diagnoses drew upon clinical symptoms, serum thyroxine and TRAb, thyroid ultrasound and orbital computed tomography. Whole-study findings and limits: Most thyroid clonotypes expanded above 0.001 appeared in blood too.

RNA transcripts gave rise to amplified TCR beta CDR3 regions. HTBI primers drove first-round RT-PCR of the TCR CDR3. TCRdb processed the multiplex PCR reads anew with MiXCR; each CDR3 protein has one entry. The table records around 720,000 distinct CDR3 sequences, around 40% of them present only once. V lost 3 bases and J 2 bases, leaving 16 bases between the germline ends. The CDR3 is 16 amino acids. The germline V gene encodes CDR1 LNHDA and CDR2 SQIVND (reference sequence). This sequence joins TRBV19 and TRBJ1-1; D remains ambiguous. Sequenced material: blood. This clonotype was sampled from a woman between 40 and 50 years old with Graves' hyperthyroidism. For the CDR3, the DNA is TGTGCCAGTAGTATTTGGCCCGTGACGTTTAACACTGAAGCTTTCTTT. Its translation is CASSIWPVTFNTEAFF. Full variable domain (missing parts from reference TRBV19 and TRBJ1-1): DGGITQSPKYLFRKEGQNVTLSCEQNLNHDAMYWYRQDPGQGLRLIYYSQIVNDFQKGDIAEGYSVSREKKESFPLTVTSAQKNPTAFYLCASSIWPVTFNTEAFFGQGTRLTVV.